The TCR beta chain under discussion was sequenced for a study of blood T cell repertoires in COVID-19. Data came from immunoSEQ multiplex PCR; TCRdb stores just in-frame clones and leaves some out. The table records about 260,000 clones, approximately 90% of them present only once. The CDR3 length is 16 residues. CDR1 SGHRS and CDR2 YFSETQ come from the germline V gene. Trimming stripped 4 bases from V and 5 bases from J, with 18 bases between. The sequence derives from a woman aged 25 to 39 with acute COVID-19. The chain employs TRBV5-1 and TRBJ1-4; no clear D gene. The source material was PBMCs or T cells enriched from blood (not recorded which). The CDR3 here is CASSLRGVQSNEKLFF. The CDR3 coding sequence is TGCGCCAGCAGCCTCCGGGGTGTACAGAGCAATGAAAAACTGTTTTTT.